The clone carrying this T cell receptor (beta chain) was picked up one time. The conserved phenylalanine or tryptophan normally closing the CDR3 is absent here, so this likely arose from a read error. The library was built from roughly 400 ng RNA with molecular barcoded adaptors for alpha/delta and beta/gamma chains. TCRdb called the reads again in MiXCR, with one record for every CDR3 protein. Of 90,000 to 95,000 distinct CDR3 sequences listed, roughly 21% are singletons. The source of the sample is a study of read filtering for tumor transcriptome and immune sequencing. The CDR3 is 13 residues long. Germline V gene sequence: CDR1 SGHTA, CDR2 FQGNSA. Trimming cost V 5 bases and J 6 bases, with 11 bases left between them.

The TCR originated in a donor aged 40 or over with multiple myeloma. The sequenced sample consisted of a population of CD138-negative cells sorted from bone marrow. The chain carries TRBV7-2 and TRBJ1-5, with D possibly being TRBD1 (5 bases). This CDR3 is CASSPRGAQPQHY. Written as DNA, the CDR3 is TGTGCCAGCAGCCCGAGGGGTGCTCAGCCCCAGCATTAT.